Described below is a single T cell receptor (beta chain) sequence and its context. No antigen is known for it. These data belong to a study of CD8+ T cells in alopecia areata. Points from the study as a whole: Greater clonality was observed in lesional scalp samples, especially alopecia totalis/universalis, versus normal scalp. Patients displayed less clarity in TCR sharing than mice, a finding possibly related to HLA. Normal skin's resident alphabeta T cells are sequenced alongside lesional scalp T cells.

A FACSAria was used to sort CD4+ and CD8+ T cells. These cells came from PBMCs. In each case, RNA was isolated and then reverse transcribed into cDNA as the sequencing template. Produced via immunoSEQ multiplex PCR; TCRdb's table is partial and in-frame only. The sample lists 140,000 to 150,000 clones; around 62% were seen once. Germline CDR1 reads MNHEY; CDR2 reads SMNVEV (reference sequence). The CDR3 contains 14 residues. V lost 7 bases and J lost 2, with 15 bases in between. The chain recombines TRBV27 with TRBJ2-7; possible D gene TRBD1, 7 bases. The specimen was CD8+ T cells sorted from blood. This clonotype was obtained from a human donor in good health. CDR3 nucleotides: TGTGCCAGCACCGGAGGGGGCCTCCCCTACGAGCAGTACTTC. Protein product: CASTGGGLPYEQYF.